One sample yielded the 26 T cell receptor beta chains listed below, sequenced in a study of vaccination effects on CD4 cells after COVID-19. Libraries were prepared by immunoSEQ multiplex PCR; TCRdb keeps only in-frame clonotypes and omits some of them. The sample records just over 30,000 clones, about 66% being singletons. The ViraFEST assay expanded antigen-specific CD4+ T cells with viral peptide pools before sequencing. Following culture for nine to ten days, CD4+ T cells were isolated. Their antigen targets remain unknown. The input for sequencing was CD4+ T cells from PBMCs cultured with HCoV-229E spike peptides, taken before COVID-19 vaccination. The receptors originated from a human donor who received a COVID-19 vaccine.

This chain connects TRBV25-1 to TRBJ2-6; D call uncertain. This CDR3 region has 16 residues. V shed 0 bases and J shed 0 bases, with 6 bases lying between them. The germline CDR1 and CDR2 sequences are MGHDK and SYGVNS. Here the CDR3 DNA reads TGTGCCAGCAGTGAATATACGTACTCTGGGGCCAACGTCCTGACTTTC. This translates into CASSEYTYSGANVLTF.

The chain combines TRBV7-9 with TRBJ1-2; D uncertain. Trimming removed 5 bases at V and 3 bases at J, with 10 bases between. Per the germline V gene, CDR1 is SEHNR and CDR2 is FQNEAQ (reference sequence). This CDR3 region has 13 residues. The CDR3 region has the DNA TGTGCCAGCAGCCTCCCGGCGGACTATGGCTACACCTTC. This codes for CASSLPADYGYTF.

V gene TRBV4-2 combines with J gene TRBJ2-1, with 7 bases lining up with TRBD2. The CDR3 loop spans 15 amino acids. V was clipped by 0 bases and J by 7 bases; unmatched bases: 6. Looked up from germline, CDR1 is LGHNA and CDR2 is YNFKEQ. The CDR3 region is CASSQDLKGGNEQFF. CDR3 nucleotide sequence: TGTGCCAGCAGCCAAGATCTCAAGGGAGGGAATGAGCAGTTCTTC.

In DNA form, the CDR3 reads TGTGCCACCAGCCGCCGGGACGCGCAGTATTTT. It specifies CATSRRDAQYF. This chain links TRBV15 with TRBJ2-3; perhaps D is TRBD1 or TRBD2 (5 bases each). CDR3 length equals 11 residues. Germline values: CDR1 LNHNV, CDR2 YYDKDF (reference sequence). Trimming pared 5 bases from V and 10 bases from J, leaving 10 bases between.

In DNA form, the CDR3 reads TGTGCCAGCAGCTTGGTTCCCAGAGTTAGCAATCAGCCCCAGCATTTT. Translation: CASSLVPRVSNQPQHF. The chain combines TRBV5-5 with TRBJ1-5; D gene uncertain. CDR3 length equals 16 residues. Germline lookup yields CDR1 SGHKS and CDR2 YYEKEE (reference sequence). Trimming shortened V by 0 bases and J by 0 bases, and 10 bases separated the two germline ends.

The gene calls are TRBV18 and TRBJ2-5; D is unclear. Germline V gives CDR1 KGHSH, CDR2 LQKENI. V was clipped by 2 bases and J by 1 base, with 11 bases between them. The CDR3 contains 15 residues. The CDR3 region has the DNA TGTGCCAGCTCACCAAGGGCGGCAGTCCAAGAGACCCAGTACTTC. The encoded protein is CASSPRAAVQETQYF. The full variable domain, its missing parts supplied by reference TRBV18 and TRBJ2-5, is NAGVMQNPRHLVRRRGQEARLRCSPMKGHSHVYWYRQLPEEGLKFMVYLQKENIIDESGMPKERFSAEFPKEGPSILRIQQVVRGDSAAYFCASSPRAAVQETQYFGPGTRLLVL.

DNA for the CDR3: TGCGCCAGCAGGAATACTAACTATGGCTACACCTTC. It encodes CASRNTNYGYTF. The chain combines TRBV5-1 with TRBJ1-2, with D uncertain. CDR1 and CDR2 from the germline V gene are SGHRS and YFSETQ. This CDR3 spans 12 amino acids. V lost 5 bases and J lost 0, with 5 bases in between.

CDR3 DNA sequence: TGTGCCAGTAGTACTTATAGCGGGGCGATCACTAATGAGCAGTTCTTC. Translated: CASSTYSGAITNEQFF. The chain has TRBV19 and TRBJ2-1; 8 bases match TRBD2. Germline CDR1 is LNHDA and CDR2 is SQIVND (reference sequence). The CDR3 contains 16 residues. V was pared by 4 bases and J by 7 bases, with 12 bases of the junction left unmatched.

CDR3 in amino acids: CAWSVGLPQDTGELFF. The CDR3, as DNA: TGTGCCTGGAGTGTAGGCCTCCCACAAGACACCGGGGAGCTGTTTTTT. V gene TRBV30 combines with J gene TRBJ2-2; unclear D gene. V was trimmed by 0 bases and J by 3 bases, leaving 14 bases between them. Germline lookup yields CDR1 GTSNPN and CDR2 SVGIG (reference sequence). CDR3 length equals 16 residues.

This clone was observed a handful of times. This chain joins TRBV4-1 and TRBJ1-1; no clear D gene. Trimming stripped 0 bases from V and 8 bases from J, with 10 bases between. The germline CDR1 and CDR2 sequences are MGHRA and YSYEKL. This CDR3 region has 13 residues. The DNA for the CDR3 is TGCGCCAGCAGCCAAGATCGCGGGAGGGAAGCTTTCTTT. Translation gives CASSQDRGREAFF.

The J gene is TRBJ1-2, the V gene TRBV3-1 (or the pseudogene TRBV3-2), with D unresolved. The CDR3 extends over 9 amino acids. From germline, CDR1 is LGHDT and CDR2 YNNKEL (reference sequence). The V end was cut by 4 bases, the J end by 14 bases, with 8 bases between. The CDR3 coding sequence is TGTGCCAGCAGCCCACCGCTTACCTTC. This translates into CASSPPLTF.

The J gene is TRBJ2-1, the V gene TRBV6-6, with D tentatively TRBD2 (5 bases). The CDR3 totals 15 residues. The germline V and J ends were trimmed by 6 bases and 3 bases, with 15 bases remaining between them. CDR1 is MNHNY, CDR2 SVGAGI, per germline (reference sequence). The CDR3 reads CASRPDRGSYNEQFF. Here the CDR3 DNA reads TGTGCCAGCAGACCCGACCGGGGAAGCTACAATGAGCAGTTCTTC.

In the case of this clone: The junction shows a germline mismatch at one end, possibly a read error. This chain uses TRBV2 with TRBJ2-5; 7 bases align to TRBD1. This CDR3 has 11 residues. Germline V gene sequence: CDR1 SNHLY, CDR2 FYNNEI. CDR3 residues: CASNQGDPQDF. CDR3 DNA: TGTGCCAGCAATCAGGGGGACCCCCAGGACTTC. Filled out from reference TRBV2 and TRBJ2-5, the complete variable domain reads EPEVTQTPSHQVTQMGQEVILRCVPISNHLYFYWYRQILGQKVEFLVSFYNNEISEKSEIFDDQFSVERPDGSNFTLKIRSTKLEDSAMYFCASNQGDPQDFGPGTRLLVL.

This clone was counted between two and nine times. The V gene is TRBV7-2, the J gene TRBJ2-2, with D uncertain. The CDR3 is 17 amino acids. Germline lookup yields CDR1 SGHTA and CDR2 FQGNSA. V was cut by 1 base and J by 0 bases, with 12 bases left in between. The CDR3 sequence is CASSLVSGGANTGELFF. The CDR3 DNA is TGTGCCAGCAGCTTAGTTTCAGGCGGAGCGAACACCGGGGAGCTGTTTTTT.

CDR3 sequence: CASSIYRGQGNTEAFF. The DNA for the CDR3 is TGTGCCAGTAGTATCTACCGGGGACAGGGGAACACTGAAGCTTTCTTT. The chain links TRBV19 to TRBJ1-1; TRBD1 matches 9 bases. Germline values: CDR1 LNHDA, CDR2 SQIVND (reference sequence). The CDR3 length is 16 residues. V dropped 3 bases and J dropped 1; count of bases not matched to a gene: 6. The full variable domain, its missing parts supplied by reference TRBV19 and TRBJ1-1, is DGGITQSPKYLFRKEGQNVTLSCEQNLNHDAMYWYRQDPGQGLRLIYYSQIVNDFQKGDIAEGYSVSREKKESFPLTVTSAQKNPTAFYLCASSIYRGQGNTEAFFGQGTRLTVV.

This clone was seen just once. The chain has TRBV5-1 and TRBJ2-1; 10 nucleotides match TRBD2. Germline trimming cut 4 bases from V and 10 bases from J; bases unmatched to any gene: 2. The CDR3 contains 12 residues. CDR1 and CDR2 from the germline V gene are SGHRS and YFSETQ. The CDR3 here is CASSRTSGEQFF. The DNA for the CDR3 is TGCGCCAGCAGCCGGACTAGCGGAGAGCAGTTCTTC.

V usage is TRBV3-1 (or the pseudogene TRBV3-2) and J usage is TRBJ2-1, with D possibly TRBD2 on 6 matching bases. The germline V gene has CDR1 LGHDT and CDR2 YNNKEL (reference sequence). The CDR3 is made up of 19 amino acids. Trimming took off 1 base at V and 6 bases at J, with 25 bases between the two ends. The DNA for the CDR3 is TGTGCCAGCAGCCAAGGGGGGGAAGCTAGGCTAGCCCGCCGCAATGAGCAGTTCTTC. The encoded protein is CASSQGGEARLARRNEQFF.

The J gene is TRBJ2-7, the V gene TRBV28; D perhaps matches TRBD1 (6 bases). V was shortened by 6 bases and J by 9 bases, with 12 bases between the two germline ends. Looked up from germline, CDR1 is MDHEN and CDR2 is SYDVKM. The CDR3 runs 11 residues. CDR3 protein: CASRGASRQYF. The CDR3 nucleotides read TGTGCCAGCAGGGGGGCCTCCAGGCAGTACTTC.

The chain carries TRBV7-2 and TRBJ2-1; 10 nucleotides line up with TRBD1. The CDR3 totals 16 residues. V shed 3 bases, J shed 9 bases, and the junction held 11 bases outside the gene matches. Per germline, CDR1 SGHTA and CDR2 FQGNSA. The CDR3 region is CASSFVTGGREAEQFF. CDR3 nucleotide sequence: TGTGCCAGCAGCTTTGTGACAGGGGGCAGGGAAGCTGAGCAGTTCTTC.

V and J are TRBV6-5 and TRBJ2-7; D gene unclear. The CDR3 totals 14 residues. V was shortened by 7 bases and J by 1 base, with 14 bases between the two germline ends. The germline gives CDR1 MNHEY, CDR2 SVGAGI. The CDR3 DNA is TGTGCCAGCACTAATACGGACGGTTCCTACGAGCAGTACTTC. Amino acid sequence: CASTNTDGSYEQYF.

This clone was counted between two and nine times. The gene calls are TRBV19 and TRBJ1-6; D perhaps matches TRBD1 (6 bases). Looked up from germline, CDR1 is LNHDA and CDR2 is SQIVND (reference sequence). Deletions cut 5 bases from V and 6 bases from J, with 14 bases between. This CDR3 has 15 amino acids. CDR3 nucleotide sequence: TGTGCCAGTAGTCTCCCCGGACAGCCTAATTCACCCCTCCACTTT. Encoded protein: CASSLPGQPNSPLHF.

The chain has TRBV6-6 and TRBJ1-2; unclear D gene. The V gene's germline CDR1 is MNHNY and CDR2 SVGAGI (reference sequence). Between the trimmed V and J ends, which lost 0 bases and 2 bases, there was a span of 13 bases. This CDR3 region has 16 residues. In DNA, the CDR3 is TGTGCCAGCAGTTACTCGAACACGCCAAGAAACTATGGCTACACCTTC. It yields the protein CASSYSNTPRNYGYTF.

The chain employs TRBV6-6 and TRBJ1-2; perhaps TRBD1 as D (5 bases). This CDR3 has 13 amino acids. Germline CDR1 and CDR2: MNHNY and SVGAGI (reference sequence). V was trimmed by 6 bases and J by 3 bases, leaving 11 bases between them. CDR3 region: CASSLQGDYGYTF. The CDR3 coding sequence is TGTGCCAGCAGCCTCCAGGGAGACTATGGCTACACCTTC.

V usage is TRBV7-2 and J usage is TRBJ2-1; a possible D gene is TRBD1 (5 bases). Germline CDR1 and CDR2: SGHTA and FQGNSA. This CDR3 contains 16 residues. V was cut by 1 base and J by 4 bases, with 14 bases left in between. The CDR3 is CASSLEQGSRYNEQFF. The DNA for the CDR3 is TGTGCCAGCAGCTTAGAGCAGGGCTCACGATACAATGAGCAGTTCTTC.

V gene TRBV19 combines with J gene TRBJ1-2, with TRBD1 matching over 8 bases. This CDR3 comprises 14 residues. Trimming cost V 4 bases and J 4 bases; bases outside gene matches: 5. In germline, CDR1 is LNHDA, CDR2 SQIVND (reference sequence). The CDR3 region is CASSTETGGYGYTF. Here the CDR3 DNA reads TGTGCCAGTAGTACGGAAACAGGGGGCTATGGCTACACCTTC.

This chain joins TRBV5-1 and TRBJ2-3, with TRBD1 matching 12 bases. Germline V gives CDR1 SGHRS, CDR2 YFSETQ. V gave up 4 bases and J gave up 5 bases; unmatched junction bases: 8. The CDR3 sequence is 16 residues long. CDR3 coding DNA: TGCGCCAGCAGCCTGGGCGGGACAGGGGGCAGAGATACGCAGTATTTT. It is translated as CASSLGGTGGRDTQYF.